The T cell receptor (beta chain) described here comes from a study of T-cell memory formation after mild COVID-19. A single record per CDR3 protein comes from TCRdb applying MiXCR to the 5' RACE reads. Among about 180,000 distinct CDR3 sequences, approximately 18% were seen once, and the ten largest hold more than 3%. CDR3 length: 15 residues. CDR1 DFQATT and CDR2 SNEGSKA come from the germline V gene (reference sequence). Comment on this clonotype: Sequence at one end of the junction differs from germline and may be a read error.

The genes are TRBV20-1 and TRBJ2-5, with 7 nucleotides matching TRBD2. Input material: PBMCs or a T cell subset sorted from them (not recorded which). The clonotype comes from a man between 18 and 35 years old who had mild COVID-19 (a few samples of this study predate the infection). Cell type and time point are not known. DNA for the CDR3: TGCAGTGCGAGAGAGCTAGCGGCCACCCAAGAGACCCAGTACTTC. It translates to CSARELAATQETQYF.